Shown below are 17 T cell receptor beta chains from a single sample sequenced in a study of technical replicates of blood from a few donors. Profiling relied on immunoSEQ multiplex PCR, and the TCRdb table lists in-frame clones only, not all of them. The sample contains approximately 70,000 clones, 91% of which appear only once. Sequencing was performed on T cells isolated from PBMCs. The receptors derive from a human donor in good health. Some clones in this sample may be carry-over from other donors' samples.

In its sample, this clone was seen a few times. The chain has TRBV9 and TRBJ1-2, with D hard to call. The CDR3 is 12 residues long. Germline-derived CDR1 and CDR2 are SGDLS and YYNGEE. Trimming cost V 0 bases and J 7 bases, with 7 bases left between them. This CDR3 reads CASSVGTAGYTF. CDR3 DNA sequence: TGTGCCAGCAGCGTAGGTACAGCTGGCTACACCTTC.

This rearrangement joins TRBV6-1 to TRBJ2-3; TRBD2 aligns across 14 bases. V trimming: 6 bases; J trimming: 1 base; junction bases outside the gene matches: 0. The CDR3 is made up of 15 amino acids. Germline lookup yields CDR1 MNHNS and CDR2 SASEGT. The CDR3 loop reads CASRGLAGGTDTQYF. CDR3 in DNA: TGTGCCAGCAGGGGACTAGCGGGGGGCACAGATACGCAGTATTTT.

The rearrangement links TRBV6-5 to TRBJ2-1; tentative D call: TRBD2 (5 bases). V lost 6 bases and J 9 bases, leaving 21 bases between the germline ends. The CDR3 is made up of 15 amino acids. Per the germline V gene, CDR1 is MNHEY and CDR2 is SVGAGI. Here the CDR3 reads CASRTRSANRGEQFF. The CDR3 DNA sequence: TGTGCCAGCAGGACCCGTAGCGCTAACCGGGGTGAGCAGTTCTTC.

This clone was observed once. The chain recombines TRBV28 with TRBJ2-1, with TRBD2 matching 11 bases. CDR3 length equals 15 residues. Germline CDR1 is MDHEN and CDR2 is SYDVKM. V was pared by 5 bases and J by 4 bases, with 4 bases of the junction left unmatched. CDR3 nucleotide sequence: TGTGCCAGCAGTCCCCTAGCGGGAGGATACAATGAGCAGTTCTTC. It translates to CASSPLAGGYNEQFF.

The genes are TRBV27 and TRBJ2-3; tentative D call: TRBD1 (6 bases). This CDR3 comprises 14 residues. CDR1 is MNHEY, CDR2 SMNVEV, per germline (reference sequence). Trimming took off 10 bases at V and 6 bases at J, with 20 bases between the two ends. The CDR3 coding sequence is TGTGCCACAACGAGTAGGGGGAGCGGTGATACGCAGTATTTT. Translated, it gives CATTSRGSGDTQYF.

This chain uses TRBV12-5 with TRBJ2-2; TRBD1 might be the D (6 bases). From germline, CDR1 is LGHNT and CDR2 FRNRAP. V lost 5 bases to trimming and J lost 6 bases, with 13 bases between them. There are 14 residues in the CDR3. In DNA form, the CDR3 reads TGTGCTAGTGGTGTGATACAGGGCGCCGGGGAGCTGTTTTTT. Its translation is CASGVIQGAGELFF.

The chain combines TRBV4-3 with TRBJ2-7, with D perhaps TRBD1 (6 bases). Trimming removed 4 bases from V and 2 bases from J, with 12 bases in between. CDR3 length: 14 residues. Germline-derived CDR1 and CDR2 are LGHNA and YSLEER. The CDR3 protein is CASSRLTGPYEQYF. The CDR3 region has the DNA TGCGCCAGCAGCCGATTGACAGGTCCCTACGAGCAGTACTTC.

The V and J genes are TRBV10-2 and TRBJ1-6; D is uncertain. Germline CDR1 is WSHSY and CDR2 is SAAADI. V was clipped by 8 bases and J by 3 bases, with 11 bases between them. The length of the CDR3 is 14 residues. CDR3 DNA sequence: TGCGCCAGCTCCAACGAGAACTATAATTCACCCCTCCACTTT. This encodes CASSNENYNSPLHF.

This clone was seen a few times. The V and J genes are TRBV10-2 and TRBJ1-1; a possible D gene is TRBD1 (6 bases). This CDR3 spans 16 amino acids. Germline V gene data show CDR1 as WSHSY and CDR2 as SAAADI. V gave up 0 bases and J gave up 1 base, with 12 bases separating them. The CDR3 is CASSESPGTTNTEAFF. In DNA form, the CDR3 reads TGCGCCAGCAGTGAGTCGCCCGGGACAACGAACACTGAAGCTTTCTTT.

This chain links TRBV5-4 with TRBJ2-1; 11 bases align to TRBD2. V trimming: 4 bases; J trimming: 8 bases; junction bases outside the gene matches: 11. The CDR3 is made up of 16 amino acids. Germline lookup yields CDR1 SGHNT and CDR2 YYREEE (reference sequence). CDR3 in DNA: TGTGCCAGCAGCCCGGGCGGGACTAGCGGTTCTTATGAGCAGTTCTTC. Translated: CASSPGGTSGSYEQFF.

This clone was seen a single time. J is TRBJ1-5 and V is TRBV6-5; TRBD1 might be the D (5 bases). V was clipped by 2 bases and J by 2 bases, with 13 bases between them. This CDR3 is built from 16 residues. Per germline, CDR1 MNHEY and CDR2 SVGAGI. CDR3 residues: CASSYRGGMGNQPQHF. The CDR3 region has the DNA TGTGCCAGCAGTTACCGGGGGGGTATGGGCAATCAGCCCCAGCATTTT.

The chain joins TRBV7-9 to TRBJ2-5, with 8 bases identical to TRBD1. From germline, CDR1 is SEHNR and CDR2 FQNEAQ (reference sequence). The V and J ends lost 4 bases and 6 bases, in that order; junction bases with no gene match: 10. CDR3 length: 15 residues. DNA of the CDR3: TGTGCCAGCAGCTCAGACCTGGACAGGGTACAGACCCAGTACTTC. Translating it yields CASSSDLDRVQTQYF.

This chain uses TRBV11-2 with TRBJ2-1; D gene ambiguous. Trimming removed 8 bases at V and 5 bases at J, with 7 bases between. The CDR3 is 11 residues long. CDR1 is SGHAT and CDR2 is FQNNGV in the germline V gene. The CDR3 coding sequence is TGTGCCAGCTACATGGACAATGAGCAGTTCTTC. It specifies CASYMDNEQFF.

The V and J genes are TRBV9 and TRBJ2-7; 14 nucleotides agree with TRBD2. The trim removed 7 bases at V and 6 bases at J, leaving 3 bases unmatched. Germline V CDR1 and CDR2: SGDLS, YYNGEE. The CDR3 contains 13 residues. Here the CDR3 DNA reads TGTGCCAGCGGACTAGCGGGGGGACTCGAGCAGTACTTC. Encoded protein: CASGLAGGLEQYF.

The V and J genes are TRBV4-1 and TRBJ1-1, with unresolved D. CDR1 MGHRA and CDR2 YSYEKL come from the germline V gene. The CDR3 sequence is 13 residues long. The V end was cut by 1 base, the J end by 3 bases, with 6 bases between. The chain's CDR3 is CASSQARDTEAFF. In DNA form, the CDR3 reads TGCGCCAGCAGCCAAGCCCGGGACACTGAAGCTTTCTTT.

This chain uses TRBV5-1 with TRBJ2-7, with D possibly TRBD1 on 6 matching bases. V was trimmed by 0 bases and J by 6 bases, leaving 13 bases between them. CDR1 and CDR2 from the germline V gene are SGHRS and YFSETQ. The CDR3 length is 14 residues. The DNA of the CDR3 is TGCGCCAGCAGCTTGGGACAGGATACTCGCGAGCAGTACTTC. Its protein is CASSLGQDTREQYF.

This rearrangement joins TRBV29-1 to TRBJ2-7; the D gene is possibly TRBD2 (6 bases). The CDR3 runs to 12 residues. CDR1 SQVTM and CDR2 ANQGSEA come from the germline V gene. Trimming removed 7 bases at V and 2 bases at J, with 12 bases between. The DNA of the CDR3 is TGCAGCGGGCGGACTACCACCTACGAGCAGTACTTC. This gives the protein CSGRTTTYEQYF.